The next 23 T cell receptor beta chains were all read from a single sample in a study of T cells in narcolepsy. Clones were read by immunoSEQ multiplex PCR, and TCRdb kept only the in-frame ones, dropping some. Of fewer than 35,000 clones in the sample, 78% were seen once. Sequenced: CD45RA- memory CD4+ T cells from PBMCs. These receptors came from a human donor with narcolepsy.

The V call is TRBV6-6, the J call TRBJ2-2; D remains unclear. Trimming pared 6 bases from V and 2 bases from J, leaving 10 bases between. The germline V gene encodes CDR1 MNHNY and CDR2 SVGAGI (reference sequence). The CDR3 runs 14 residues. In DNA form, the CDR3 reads TGTGCCAGCAGCCTAGGTCGTAACACCGGGGAGCTGTTTTTT. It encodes CASSLGRNTGELFF.

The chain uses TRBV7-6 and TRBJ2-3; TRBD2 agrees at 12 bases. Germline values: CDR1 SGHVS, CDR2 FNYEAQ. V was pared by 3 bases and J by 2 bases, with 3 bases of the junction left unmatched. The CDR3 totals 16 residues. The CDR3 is CASSLGLAGYTDTQYF. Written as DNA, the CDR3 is TGTGCCAGCAGCTTGGGACTAGCGGGTTACACAGATACGCAGTATTTT.

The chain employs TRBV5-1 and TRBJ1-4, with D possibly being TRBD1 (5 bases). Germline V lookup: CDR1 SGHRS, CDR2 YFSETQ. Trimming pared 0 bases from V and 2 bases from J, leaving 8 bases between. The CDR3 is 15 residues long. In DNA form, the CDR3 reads TGCGCCAGCAGCTTGGTGGGGCGGACTAATGAAAAACTGTTTTTT. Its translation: CASSLVGRTNEKLFF.

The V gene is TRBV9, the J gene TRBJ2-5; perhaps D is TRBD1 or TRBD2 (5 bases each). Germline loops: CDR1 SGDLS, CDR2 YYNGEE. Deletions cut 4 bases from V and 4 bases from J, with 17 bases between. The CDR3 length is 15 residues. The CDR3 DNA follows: TGTGCCAGCAGCCCCACGGTCTGGGGGTTAGAGACCCAGTACTTC. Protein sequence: CASSPTVWGLETQYF.

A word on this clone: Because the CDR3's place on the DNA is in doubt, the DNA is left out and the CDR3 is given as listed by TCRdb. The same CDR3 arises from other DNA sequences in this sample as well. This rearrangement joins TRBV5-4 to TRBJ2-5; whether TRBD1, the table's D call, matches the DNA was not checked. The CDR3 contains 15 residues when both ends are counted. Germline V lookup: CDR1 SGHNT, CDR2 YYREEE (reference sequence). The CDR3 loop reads CASSLVGTGSKTQYF.

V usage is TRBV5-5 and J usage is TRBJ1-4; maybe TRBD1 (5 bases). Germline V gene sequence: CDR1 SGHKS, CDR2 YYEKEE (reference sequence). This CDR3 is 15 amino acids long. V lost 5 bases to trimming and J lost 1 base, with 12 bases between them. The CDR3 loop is CASSGLGGTNEKLFF. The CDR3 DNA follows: TGTGCCAGCAGTGGCCTGGGGGGAACTAATGAAAAACTGTTTTTT.

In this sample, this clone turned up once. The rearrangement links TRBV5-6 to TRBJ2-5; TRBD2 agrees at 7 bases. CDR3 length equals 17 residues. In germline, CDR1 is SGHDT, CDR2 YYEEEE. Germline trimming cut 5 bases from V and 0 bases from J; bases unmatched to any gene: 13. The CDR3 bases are TGTGCCAGCAGTTCGGGGCTAGCGGACCCGTACCAAGAGACCCAGTACTTC. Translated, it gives CASSSGLADPYQETQYF.

DNA of the CDR3: TGCAGCGTCGAATGGACAGGGATACGTGAAAAACTGTTTTTT. Residues: CSVEWTGIREKLFF. This rearrangement joins TRBV29-1 to TRBJ1-4; 8 bases match TRBD1. Trimming took 6 bases from V and 7 from J; bases not matched to a gene: 10. The CDR3 is made up of 14 amino acids. From germline, CDR1 is SQVTM and CDR2 ANQGSEA.

The CDR3 DNA reads TGTGCCAGCAGACCGGGACAGATTAACTATGGCTACACCTTC. The encoded protein is CASRPGQINYGYTF. This chain uses TRBV6-1 with TRBJ1-2; 7 bases map to TRBD1. CDR3 length: 14 amino acids. Germline CDR1 is MNHNS and CDR2 is SASEGT. J gave up 1 base and V 6 bases, and 5 bases lay outside the gene matches.

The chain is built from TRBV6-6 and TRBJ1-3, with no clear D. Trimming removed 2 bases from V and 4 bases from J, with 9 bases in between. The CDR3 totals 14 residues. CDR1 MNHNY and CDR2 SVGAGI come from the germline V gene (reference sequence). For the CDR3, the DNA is TGTGCCAGCAGTTACGCGGTTGGAGGAAACACCATATATTTT. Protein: CASSYAVGGNTIYF.

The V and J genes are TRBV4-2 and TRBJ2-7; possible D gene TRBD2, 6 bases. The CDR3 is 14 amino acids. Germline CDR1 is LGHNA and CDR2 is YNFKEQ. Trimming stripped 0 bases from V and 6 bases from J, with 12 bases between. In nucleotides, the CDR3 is TGTGCCAGCAGCCAAGAGGCGGGGTCGGGCGAGCAGTACTTC. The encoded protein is CASSQEAGSGEQYF.

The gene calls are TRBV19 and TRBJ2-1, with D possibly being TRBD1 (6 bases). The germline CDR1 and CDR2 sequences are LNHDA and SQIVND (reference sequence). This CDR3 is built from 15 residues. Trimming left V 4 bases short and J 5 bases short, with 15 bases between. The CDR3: CASSNPGHAHNEQFF. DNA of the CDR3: TGTGCCAGTAGTAATCCGGGACACGCTCACAATGAGCAGTTCTTC.

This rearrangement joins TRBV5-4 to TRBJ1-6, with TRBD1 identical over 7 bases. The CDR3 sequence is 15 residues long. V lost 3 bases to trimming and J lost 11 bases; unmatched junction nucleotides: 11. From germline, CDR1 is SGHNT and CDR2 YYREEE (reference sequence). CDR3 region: CASSSRTGPGAPLHF. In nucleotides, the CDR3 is TGTGCCAGCAGCTCCAGGACAGGACCGGGGGCACCCCTCCACTTT. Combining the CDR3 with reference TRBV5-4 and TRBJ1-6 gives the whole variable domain ETGVTQSPTHLIKTRGQQVTLRCSSQSGHNTVSWYQQALGQGPQFIFQYYREEENGRGNFPPRFSGLQFPNYSSELNVNALELDDSALYLCASSSRTGPGAPLHFGNGTRLTVT.

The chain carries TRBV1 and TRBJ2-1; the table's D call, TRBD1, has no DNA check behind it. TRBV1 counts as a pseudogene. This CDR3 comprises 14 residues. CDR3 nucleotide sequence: TGCACCAGCACCCACGGGGACAGGGGGTATGAGCAGTTCTTC. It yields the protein CTSTHGDRGYEQFF.

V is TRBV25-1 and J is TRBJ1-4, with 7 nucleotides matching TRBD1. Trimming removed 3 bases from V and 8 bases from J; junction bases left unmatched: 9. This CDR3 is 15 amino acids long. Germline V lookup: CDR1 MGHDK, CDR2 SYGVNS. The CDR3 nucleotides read TGTGCCAGCAGTGAGATGCTGGGACAGAGCGAAAAACTGTTTTTT. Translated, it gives CASSEMLGQSEKLFF. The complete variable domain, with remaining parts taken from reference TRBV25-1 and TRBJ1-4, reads EADIYQTPRYLVIGTGKKITLECSQTMGHDKMYWYQQDPGMELHLIHYSYGVNSTEKGDLSSESTVSRIRTEHFPLTLESARPSHTSQYLCASSEMLGQSEKLFFGSGTQLSVL.

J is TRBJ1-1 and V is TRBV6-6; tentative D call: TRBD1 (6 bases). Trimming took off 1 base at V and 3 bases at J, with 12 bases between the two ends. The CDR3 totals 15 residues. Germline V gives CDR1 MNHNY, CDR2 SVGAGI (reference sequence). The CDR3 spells CASSYWGGGYTEAFF. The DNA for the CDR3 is TGTGCCAGCAGTTACTGGGGAGGGGGGTACACTGAAGCTTTCTTT.

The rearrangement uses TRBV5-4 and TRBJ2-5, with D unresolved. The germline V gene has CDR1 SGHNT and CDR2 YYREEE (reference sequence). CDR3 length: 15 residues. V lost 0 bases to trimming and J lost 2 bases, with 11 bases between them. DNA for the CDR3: TGTGCCAGCAGCTTGGATAGTCGGCGTCAAGAGACCCAGTACTTC. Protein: CASSLDSRRQETQYF.

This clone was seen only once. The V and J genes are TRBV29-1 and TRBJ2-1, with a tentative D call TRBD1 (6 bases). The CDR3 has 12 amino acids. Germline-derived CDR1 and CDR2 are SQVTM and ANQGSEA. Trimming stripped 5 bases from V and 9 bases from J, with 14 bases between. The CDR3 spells CSVWAVGAEQFF. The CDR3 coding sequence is TGCAGCGTTTGGGCGGTGGGGGCTGAGCAGTTCTTC.

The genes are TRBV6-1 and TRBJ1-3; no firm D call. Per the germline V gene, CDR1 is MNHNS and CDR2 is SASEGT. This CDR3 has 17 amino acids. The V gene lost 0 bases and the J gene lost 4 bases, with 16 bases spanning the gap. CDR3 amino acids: CASSEAVAGRSGNTIYF. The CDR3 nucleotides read TGTGCCAGCAGTGAAGCTGTCGCCGGGCGGTCCGGAAACACCATATATTTT.

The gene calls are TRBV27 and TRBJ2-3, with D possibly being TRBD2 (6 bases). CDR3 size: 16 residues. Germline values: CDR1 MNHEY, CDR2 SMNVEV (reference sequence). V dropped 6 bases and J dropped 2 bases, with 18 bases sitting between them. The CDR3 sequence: CASRTALLGLTDTQYF. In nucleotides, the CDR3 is TGTGCCAGCAGAACGGCCCTCCTGGGACTCACAGATACGCAGTATTTT.

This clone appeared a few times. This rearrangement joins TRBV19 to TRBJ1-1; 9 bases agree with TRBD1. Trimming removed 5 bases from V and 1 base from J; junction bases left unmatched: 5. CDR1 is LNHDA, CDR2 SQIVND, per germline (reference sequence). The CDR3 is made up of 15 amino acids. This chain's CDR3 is CASSVQGAGNTEAFF. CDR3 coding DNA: TGTGCCAGTAGTGTACAGGGGGCAGGGAACACTGAAGCTTTCTTT.

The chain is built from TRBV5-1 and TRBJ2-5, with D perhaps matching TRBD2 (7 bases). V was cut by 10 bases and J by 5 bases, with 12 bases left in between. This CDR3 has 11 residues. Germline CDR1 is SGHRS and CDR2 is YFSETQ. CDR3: CACKGGETQYF. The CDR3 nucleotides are TGCGCCTGCAAGGGGGGGGAGACCCAGTACTTC. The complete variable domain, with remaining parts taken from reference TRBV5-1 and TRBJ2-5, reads KAGVTQTPRYLIKTRGQQVTLSCSPISGHRSVSWYQQTPGQGLQFLFEYFSETQRNKGNFPGRFSGRQFSNSRSEMNVSTLELGDSALYLCACKGGETQYFGPGTRLLVL.

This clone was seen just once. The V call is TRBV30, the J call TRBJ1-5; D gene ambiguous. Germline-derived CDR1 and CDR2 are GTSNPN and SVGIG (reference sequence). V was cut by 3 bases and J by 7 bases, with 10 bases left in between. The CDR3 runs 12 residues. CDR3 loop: CAWRWEGQPQHF. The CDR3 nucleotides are TGTGCCTGGAGGTGGGAAGGGCAGCCCCAGCATTTT.